This T cell receptor (beta chain) was sequenced for a study of neoadjuvant anti-PD-1 for oral cavity cancer. Across the whole study: Non-progressing patients received a fourth nivolumab dose near day 43, then surgery on days 50-56.

Clones were sequenced by immunoSEQ multiplex PCR, and TCRdb holds only the in-frame ones, with some missing. The table lists 7,500 to 10,000 clones, about 70% of them singletons. Stated time point: after neoadjuvant nivolumab, at surgical resection. Patients had HPV-negative, locally advanced oral cavity squamous cell carcinoma. Per germline, CDR1 MNHEY and CDR2 SMNVEV (reference sequence). The CDR3 sequence is 14 residues long. The V gene lost 4 bases and the J gene lost 7 bases, with 14 bases spanning the gap. The sequence was collected from a person between 35 and 79 years old with oral cavity squamous cell carcinoma. The chain links TRBV27 to TRBJ1-5; D gene uncertain. The starting material was PBMCs, obtained after nivolumab (anti-PD-1) treatment. The CDR3: CASSYSGELQPQHF. CDR3 nucleotide sequence: TGTGCCAGCAGTTACTCCGGGGAGTTACAGCCCCAGCATTTT.